This T cell receptor (beta chain) was captured by sequencing in a study of cytomegalovirus exposure and HLA in healthy donors. CDR1 and CDR2 from the germline V gene are SGHAT and FQNNGV. Trimming stripped 0 bases from V and 3 bases from J, with 9 bases between. This CDR3 has 15 residues. For this clone: Its antigen is undetermined.

It was with 60 Vbeta and 13 Jbeta primers that the PCR ran. Profiled with immunoSEQ multiplex PCR; TCRdb holds only in-frame clones, not every one. The table lists roughly 150,000 clones, roughly 10% of them singletons. Study-wide points: In most subjects, TCR beta sequences reportedly gave accurate predictions of HLA-A and HLA-B alleles. In a later analysis, V- and J-gene trimming of beta chains associated with a DCLRE1C missense variant, replicated independently. A later analysis found that most CMV-associated TCR beta chains appeared HLA-restricted. Sequencing depth roughly uniform across donors was assumed in presence/absence analyses.

This receptor was taken from a man aged 50-59 years in good health and CMV-seronegative. V usage is TRBV11-2 and J usage is TRBJ1-5; tentative D call: TRBD1 (6 bases). Material for sequencing was PBMCs. The DNA for the CDR3 is TGTGCCAGCAGCTTAGAGCCAGGGGTCAATCAGCCCCAGCATTTT. Residues: CASSLEPGVNQPQHF.